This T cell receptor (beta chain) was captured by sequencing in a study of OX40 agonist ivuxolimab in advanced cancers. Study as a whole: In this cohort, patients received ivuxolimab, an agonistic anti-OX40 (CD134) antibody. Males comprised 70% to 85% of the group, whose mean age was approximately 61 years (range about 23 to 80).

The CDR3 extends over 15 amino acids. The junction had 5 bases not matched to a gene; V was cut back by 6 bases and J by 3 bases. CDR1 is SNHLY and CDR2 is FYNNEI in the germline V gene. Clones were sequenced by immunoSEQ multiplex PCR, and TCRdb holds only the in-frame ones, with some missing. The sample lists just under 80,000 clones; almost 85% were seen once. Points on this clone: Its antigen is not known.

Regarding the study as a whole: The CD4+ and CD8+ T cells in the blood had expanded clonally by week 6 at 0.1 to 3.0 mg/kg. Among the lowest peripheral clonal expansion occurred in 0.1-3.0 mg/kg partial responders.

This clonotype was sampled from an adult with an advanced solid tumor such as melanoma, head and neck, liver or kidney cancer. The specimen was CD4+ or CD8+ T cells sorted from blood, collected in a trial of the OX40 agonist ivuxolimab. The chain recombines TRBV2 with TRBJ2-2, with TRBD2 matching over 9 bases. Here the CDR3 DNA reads TGTGCCAGCAGCGTGGGACTAGCTCACACCGGGGAGCTGTTTTTT. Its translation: CASSVGLAHTGELFF.